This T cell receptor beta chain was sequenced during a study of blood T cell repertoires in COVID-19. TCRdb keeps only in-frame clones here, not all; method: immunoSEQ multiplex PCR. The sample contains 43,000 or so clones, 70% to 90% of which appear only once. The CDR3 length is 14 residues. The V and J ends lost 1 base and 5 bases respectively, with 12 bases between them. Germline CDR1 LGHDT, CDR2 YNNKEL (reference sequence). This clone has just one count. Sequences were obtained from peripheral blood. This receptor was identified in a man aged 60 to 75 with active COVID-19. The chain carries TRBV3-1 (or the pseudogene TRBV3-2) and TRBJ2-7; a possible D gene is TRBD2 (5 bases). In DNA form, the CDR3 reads TGTGCCAGCAGCCAAGCAATTAGCGCGGACGAGCAGTACTTC. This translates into CASSQAISADEQYF.